This entry lists 14 T cell receptor beta chains sequenced from one sample in a study of blood T cell repertoires in COVID-19. Only in-frame clones appear in the TCRdb table, and some are missing; sequencing was by immunoSEQ multiplex PCR. The sample has about 430,000 clones; roughly 88% are singletons. Source material: PBMCs or T cells enriched from blood (not recorded which). The source is a woman between 18 and 29 years old who had been exposed to COVID-19.

This chain connects TRBV5-4 to TRBJ1-4; D call uncertain. The CDR3 covers 13 residues. Germline loops: CDR1 SGHNT, CDR2 YYREEE (reference sequence). V was trimmed by 5 bases and J by 8 bases, leaving 13 bases between them. CDR3 in DNA: TGTGCCAGCAGTAGCTTAGGAAGGGAAAAACTGTTTTTT. Its protein is CASSSLGREKLFF. The full variable domain, rest sourced from reference TRBV5-4 and TRBJ1-4, is ETGVTQSPTHLIKTRGQQVTLRCSSQSGHNTVSWYQQALGQGPQFIFQYYREEENGRGNFPPRFSGLQFPNYSSELNVNALELDDSALYLCASSSLGREKLFFGSGTQLSVL.

The J gene is TRBJ2-1, the V gene TRBV19; TRBD1 is a possible D gene (5 bases). V lost 1 base and J 3 bases, leaving 10 bases between the germline ends. The CDR3 contains 15 residues. Looked up from germline, CDR1 is LNHDA and CDR2 is SQIVND (reference sequence). Written as DNA, the CDR3 is TGTGCCAGTAGTATAGCCGTAGGGGACTACAATGAGCAGTTCTTC. Its protein product is CASSIAVGDYNEQFF.

This rearrangement joins TRBV9 to TRBJ1-6; 7 nucleotides agree with TRBD1. The CDR3 is 15 residues long. Germline CDR1 and CDR2: SGDLS and YYNGEE. Germline trimming cut 0 bases from V and 5 bases from J; bases unmatched to any gene: 2. CDR3 sequence reads: CASSVEGQHNSPLHF. The CDR3 DNA is TGTGCCAGCAGCGTAGAGGGACAGCATAATTCACCCCTCCACTTT.

This chain joins TRBV7-8 and TRBJ1-1; TRBD1 matches 7 bases. V lost 10 bases to trimming and J lost 7 bases; unmatched junction nucleotides: 15. This CDR3 is 14 amino acids long. Germline assignment: CDR1 SGHVS and CDR2 FQNEAQ. This chain's CDR3 is CATQQGKGVGEAFF. CDR3 in DNA: TGTGCCACGCAACAGGGGAAGGGGGTTGGTGAAGCTTTCTTT.

This chain joins TRBV5-1 and TRBJ2-5, with TRBD2 matching 14 bases. The CDR3 extends over 16 amino acids. CDR1 is SGHRS and CDR2 is YFSETQ in the germline V gene. The V segment lost 4 bases and the J segment 5 bases; nucleotides outside the gene matches: 7. CDR3 residues: CASSIGLAGGGETQYF. The CDR3 DNA reads as TGCGCCAGCAGCATAGGACTAGCGGGAGGCGGGGAGACCCAGTACTTC.

The chain combines TRBV4-1 with TRBJ2-5; the D gene is possibly TRBD1 (6 bases). Germline-derived CDR1 and CDR2 are MGHRA and YSYEKL. The V end lost 2 bases, the J end lost 4 bases, and 14 bases lay between the germline ends. CDR3 length: 15 residues. The DNA of the CDR3 is TGCGCCAGCAGCCAAAAACAGGGTTTCGGAGAGACCCAGTACTTC. It codes for CASSQKQGFGETQYF.

The rearrangement links TRBV4-1 to TRBJ1-5; maybe TRBD1 (6 bases). The V end lost 2 bases, the J end lost 4 bases, and 9 bases lay between the germline ends. Germline assignment: CDR1 MGHRA and CDR2 YSYEKL. The CDR3 contains 14 residues. CDR3 sequence: CASSQQTGNQPQHF. As DNA, the CDR3 is TGCGCCAGCAGCCAACAAACAGGGAATCAGCCCCAGCATTTT.

This chain connects TRBV5-6 to TRBJ2-7, with 8 bases that match TRBD2. The CDR3 is 14 residues long. V shed 5 bases, J shed 6 bases, and the junction held 10 bases outside the gene matches. Germline CDR1 reads SGHDT; CDR2 reads YYEEEE. The CDR3 loop is CASRSGTRNGEQYF. The DNA of the CDR3 is TGTGCCAGCAGGTCCGGGACTAGAAATGGCGAGCAGTACTTC.

The genes are TRBV19 and TRBJ1-5; D remains unclear. Germline V gene sequence: CDR1 LNHDA, CDR2 SQIVND (reference sequence). V lost 6 bases to trimming and J lost 0 bases, with 12 bases between them. The CDR3 is 15 amino acids. CDR3: CASRTGWYSNQPQHF. CDR3 in DNA: TGTGCCAGTAGGACGGGGTGGTATAGCAATCAGCCCCAGCATTTT.

The chain has TRBV6-4 and TRBJ1-2, with TRBD1 matching 8 bases. The germline V gene has CDR1 MRHNA and CDR2 SNTAGT. The V segment lost 5 bases and the J segment 8 bases; nucleotides outside the gene matches: 7. The CDR3 has 13 amino acids. The CDR3: CASSLDRGDGYTF. As DNA, the CDR3 is TGTGCCAGCAGTCTCGACAGGGGAGACGGCTACACCTTC.

In this sample, this clone turned up a few times. The V and J genes are TRBV4-1 and TRBJ1-6, with D maybe TRBD1 (5 bases). The CDR3 extends over 14 amino acids. Trimming removed 2 bases from V and 7 bases from J, with 9 bases in between. CDR1 is MGHRA, CDR2 YSYEKL, per germline. The DNA of the CDR3 is TGCGCCAGCAGCCAACTAGGACAAAATTCACCCCTCCACTTT. Amino acid sequence: CASSQLGQNSPLHF.

This sequence joins TRBV7-2 and TRBJ2-1, with 10 bases lining up with TRBD1. V lost 5 bases, J lost 6 bases, and 7 bases stayed unmatched. CDR3 size: 15 residues. Germline CDR1 and CDR2: SGHTA and FQGNSA. CDR3 sequence reads: CASSTSGQGLNEQFF. Written as DNA, the CDR3 is TGTGCCAGCAGCACCTCGGGACAGGGGCTCAATGAGCAGTTCTTC. Combining the CDR3 with reference TRBV7-2 and TRBJ2-1 gives the whole variable domain GAGVSQSPSNKVTEKGKDVELRCDPISGHTALYWYRQSLGQGLEFLIYFQGNSAPDKSGLPSDRFSAERTGGSVSTLTIQRTQQEDSAVYLCASSTSGQGLNEQFFGPGTRLTVL.

This chain connects TRBV30 to TRBJ1-1, with 7 nucleotides matching TRBD1. This CDR3 has 16 residues. With V trimmed by 3 bases and J by 5 bases, 15 bases remained unmatched. Germline V gene sequence: CDR1 GTSNPN, CDR2 SVGIG (reference sequence). CDR3 amino acids: CAWRSQQGRSSTEAFF. CDR3 sequence (DNA): TGTGCCTGGAGAAGTCAACAGGGGAGAAGTAGTACTGAAGCTTTCTTT. Together with reference TRBV30 and TRBJ1-1, the CDR3 gives the full variable domain: SQTIHQWPATLVQPVGSPLSLECTVEGTSNPNLYWYRQAAGRGLQLLFYSVGIGQISSEVPQNLSASRPQDRQFILSSKKLLLSDSGFYLCAWRSQQGRSSTEAFFGQGTRLTVV.

The table lists this clone with a count of one. The gene calls are TRBV5-6 and TRBJ2-5, with 9 nucleotides matching TRBD1. After removal of 4 bases from V and 9 bases from J, the junction contained 4 bases not matched to a gene. Per the germline V gene, CDR1 is SGHDT and CDR2 is YYEEEE. The CDR3 is 12 residues long. CDR3 DNA sequence: TGTGCCAGCAGCAAACAGGGGGCGGCCCAGTACTTC. Protein sequence: CASSKQGAAQYF.